This TCR beta chain was obtained from a study of blood T cell repertoires in COVID-19. Germline CDR1 and CDR2: SGHDN and FVKESK. The CDR3 has 16 residues. The junction had 10 bases not matched to a gene; V was cut back by 3 bases and J by 3 bases. Patients of the Seattle cohort, enrolled during active infection, were followed longitudinally. Clones were read by immunoSEQ multiplex PCR, and TCRdb kept only the in-frame ones, dropping some. The sample yields 300,000 to 350,000 clones, roughly 90% seen once. The sequence derives from a man aged 25 to 40 with COVID-19, enrolled during active disease. Sample: peripheral blood. The rearrangement joins TRBV14 to TRBJ2-7; 8 bases line up with TRBD2. The CDR3 sequence is CASSQNPAGTSYEQYF. CDR3 coding DNA: TGTGCCAGCAGCCAGAACCCCGCCGGGACTAGCTACGAGCAGTACTTC. The full variable domain, rest sourced from reference TRBV14 and TRBJ2-7, is EAGVTQFPSHSVIEKGQTVTLRCDPISGHDNLYWYRRVMGKEIKFLLHFVKESKQDESGMPNNRFLAERTGGTYSTLKVQPAELEDSGVYFCASSQNPAGTSYEQYFGPGTRLTVT.